The next 21 T cell receptor beta chains were all read from a single sample in a study of blood T cell repertoires in COVID-19. TCRdb keeps only in-frame clones here, not all; method: immunoSEQ multiplex PCR. The sample yields nearly 200,000 clones, about four fifths seen once. Sequencing input: peripheral blood. These receptor sequences come from a woman aged 65 to 85 with active or convalescent COVID-19.

The chain joins TRBV29-1 to TRBJ1-3, with 7 nucleotides matching TRBD1. The V segment lost 4 bases and the J segment 4 bases; nucleotides outside the gene matches: 1. CDR1 SQVTM and CDR2 ANQGSEA come from the germline V gene. This CDR3 is built from 12 residues. The CDR3 DNA reads TGCAGCGTTGTGGGACAGGGAAACACCATATATTTT. It is translated as CSVVGQGNTIYF. Full variable domain (rest looked up from reference TRBV29-1 and TRBJ1-3): SAVISQKPSRDICQRGTSLTIQCQVDSQVTMMFWYRQQPGQSLTLIATANQGSEATYESGFVIDKFPISRPNLTFSTLTVSNMSPEDSSIYLCSVVGQGNTIYFGEGSWLTVV.

The chain has TRBV6-7 and TRBJ2-3; 8 bases map to TRBD2. TRBV6-7 is reported as an ORF; its role is uncertain. The CDR3 totals 18 residues. V lost 5 bases, J lost 4 bases, and 17 bases stayed unmatched. CDR3 in DNA: TGTGCCAGCAGTCTCGGGACTAGGGATTATTCGGGTTCAGATACGCAGTATTTT. This encodes CASSLGTRDYSGSDTQYF.

Written as DNA, the CDR3 is TGTGCCAGCAGTTCTCGTCCCGGGACTAGCGGGAGGTACTTC. Translation: CASSSRPGTSGRYF. The chain has TRBV6-2 or TRBV6-3 and TRBJ2-7; 14 bases align to TRBD2. V gave up 4 bases and J gave up 12 bases; unmatched junction bases: 8. CDR1 is MNHEY and CDR2 is SVGEGT in the germline V gene. The CDR3 spans 14 residues.

The chain has TRBV12-5 and TRBJ2-2, with 8 bases lining up with TRBD1. With 6 bases clipped from V and 7 bases from J, the junction kept 10 bases outside the gene matches. The germline gives CDR1 LGHNT, CDR2 FRNRAP. The CDR3 spans 15 residues. CDR3 in DNA: TGTGCTAGTGGCTTCCGGCAGGGGGCTTTCGGGGAGCTGTTTTTT. The encoded protein is CASGFRQGAFGELFF. Full variable domain (remainder filled in from reference TRBV12-5 and TRBJ2-2): DARVTQTPRHKVTEMGQEVTMRCQPILGHNTVFWYRQTMMQGLELLAYFRNRAPLDDSGMPKDRFSAEMPDATLATLKIQPSEPRDSAVYFCASGFRQGAFGELFFGEGSRLTVL.

This rearrangement joins TRBV7-3 to TRBJ2-3; 8 bases agree with TRBD2. CDR3 length: 13 amino acids. V gave up 5 bases and J gave up 6 bases; unmatched junction bases: 4. Germline CDR1 reads SGHTA; CDR2 reads FQGTGA. The CDR3 region has the DNA TGTGCCAGCAGCCCCGGGAGGGTGGATACGCAGTATTTT. Translation gives CASSPGRVDTQYF.

The table lists this clone with a count of one. V and J are TRBV6-6 and TRBJ1-3, with 12 bases lining up with TRBD1. This CDR3 spans 16 amino acids. CDR1 and CDR2 from the germline V gene are MNHNY and SVGAGI (reference sequence). V shed 7 bases and J 3 bases; nucleotides not matched to a gene: 7. CDR3 amino acids: CASNMGQGARGNTIYF. The DNA for the CDR3 is TGTGCCAGCAATATGGGACAGGGGGCGCGTGGAAACACCATATATTTT.

V and J are TRBV28 and TRBJ2-2; 9 bases are shared with TRBD1. The V and J ends lost 0 bases and 3 bases, in that order; junction bases with no gene match: 11. Germline CDR1 and CDR2: MDHEN and SYDVKM. CDR3 size: 19 residues. The CDR3 DNA reads TGTGCCAGCAGTTTATGGCTTAAGGGGACAGGGCGATACACCGGGGAGCTGTTTTTT. The encoded protein is CASSLWLKGTGRYTGELFF.

The chain uses TRBV19 and TRBJ2-1; TRBD2 aligns across 8 bases. The J segment lost 8 bases and the V segment lost 3 bases, leaving 6 bases of the junction unmatched. This CDR3 is built from 14 residues. Germline-derived CDR1 and CDR2 are LNHDA and SQIVND (reference sequence). This chain's CDR3 is CASSIPGLAYEQFF. CDR3 nucleotides: TGTGCCAGTAGTATTCCCGGACTAGCCTATGAGCAGTTCTTC.

The rearrangement links TRBV15 to TRBJ1-1, with D hard to call. CDR1 and CDR2 from the germline V gene are LNHNV and YYDKDF (reference sequence). This CDR3 spans 16 amino acids. Trimming took 0 bases from V and 5 from J, leaving 16 bases between them. The DNA for the CDR3 is TGTGCCACCAGCAGAGATCATACAGTAAACTCTACTGAAGCTTTCTTT. This encodes CATSRDHTVNSTEAFF.

V is TRBV5-6 and J is TRBJ2-3; D might be TRBD2 (7 bases). Trimming shortened V by 1 base and J by 4 bases, and 16 bases separated the two germline ends. CDR3 size: 16 residues. Germline CDR1 and CDR2: SGHDT and YYEEEE. The CDR3 sequence: CASSLRGRARPDTQYF. CDR3 bases: TGTGCCAGCAGCTTGAGGGGGAGGGCCCGGCCAGATACGCAGTATTTT.

The chain is built from TRBV5-1 and TRBJ2-7; 11 nucleotides align to TRBD2. The CDR3 is 15 amino acids. Germline V gene sequence: CDR1 SGHRS, CDR2 YFSETQ. Unmatched junction bases numbered 2, after V lost 1 base and J lost 2 bases. The chain's CDR3 is CASSLPLAGAYEQYF. For the CDR3, the DNA is TGCGCCAGCAGCTTGCCACTAGCGGGGGCCTACGAGCAGTACTTC.

The chain links TRBV18 to TRBJ2-2; 10 bases line up with TRBD1. CDR3 length: 16 residues. The trim removed 2 bases at V and 7 bases at J, leaving 7 bases unmatched. CDR1 and CDR2 from the germline V gene are KGHSH and LQKENI. The DNA for the CDR3 is TGTGCCAGCTCACCAAATCGACAGGGGGCAGTCGGGGAGCTGTTTTTT. Its translation: CASSPNRQGAVGELFF. The full variable domain, with the rest looked up from reference TRBV18 and TRBJ2-2, is NAGVMQNPRHLVRRRGQEARLRCSPMKGHSHVYWYRQLPEEGLKFMVYLQKENIIDESGMPKERFSAEFPKEGPSILRIQQVVRGDSAAYFCASSPNRQGAVGELFFGEGSRLTVL.

A note on this clone: A junction end diverges from the germline sequence, so it may reflect a read error. The chain combines TRBV5-3 with TRBJ2-7, with 7 positions matching TRBD2. TRBV5-3 is filed as an ORF, its function uncertain. The CDR3 loop spans 11 amino acids. DNA for the CDR3: TGTGCCAGAAGCTTGTTCGGGGGAGCGGGATTC. Amino acid sequence: CARSLFGGAGF.

This clone was detected only a few times. V and J are TRBV10-2 and TRBJ2-3; tentatively, D is TRBD2 (6 bases). CDR1 and CDR2 (germline): WSHSY, SAAADI. This CDR3 region has 13 residues. V lost 5 bases to trimming and J lost 2 bases, with 8 bases between them. The CDR3 here is CASSREVTDTQYF. The CDR3 coding sequence is TGCGCCAGCAGTAGGGAGGTCACAGATACGCAGTATTTT.

The chain is built from TRBV6-5 and TRBJ2-7, with 7 nucleotides matching TRBD1. V lost 6 bases, J lost 7 bases, and 12 bases stayed unmatched. The length of the CDR3 is 14 residues. The V gene's germline CDR1 is MNHEY and CDR2 SVGAGI. The chain's CDR3 is CASRNRGSKREQYF. The CDR3 region has the DNA TGTGCCAGCAGGAACAGGGGTTCAAAGCGGGAGCAGTACTTC.

The chain carries TRBV29-1 and TRBJ1-2, with TRBD1 as a possible D gene (5 bases). Germline V gene lookup returns CDR1 SQVTM and CDR2 ANQGSEA. This CDR3 region has 13 residues. V shed 8 bases and J shed 8 bases, with 21 bases lying between them. The CDR3 reads CSIQGVRRSGYTF. The CDR3 DNA follows: TGCAGCATACAAGGGGTCCGTAGGAGCGGCTACACCTTC.

In this sample, this clone turned up once. J is TRBJ1-2 and V is TRBV7-9; TRBD1 might be the D (6 bases). With 5 bases removed from V and 4 bases from J, the gap between germline ends came to 20 bases. Germline V CDR1 and CDR2: SEHNR, FQNEAQ (reference sequence). This CDR3 has 16 amino acids. The CDR3: CASSVFGDNPFYGYTF. The CDR3 DNA reads TGTGCCAGCAGCGTCTTCGGGGACAACCCCTTCTATGGCTACACCTTC.

A word on this clone: Other nucleotide sequences from this sample produce the same CDR3. This chain uses TRBV7-2 with TRBJ1-2; 10 bases fit TRBD1. The junction had 0 bases not matched to a gene; V was cut back by 3 bases and J by 2 bases. CDR3 length equals 14 residues. The germline gives CDR1 SGHTA, CDR2 FQGNSA. The CDR3 DNA is TGTGCCAGCAGCTTGGGACAGGGGAACTATGGCTACACCTTC. Protein sequence: CASSLGQGNYGYTF.

This rearrangement joins TRBV5-8 to TRBJ2-2, with TRBD1 matching over 8 bases. Trimming took 4 bases from V and 6 from J; bases not matched to a gene: 8. The germline CDR1 and CDR2 sequences are SGHTS and YDEGEE. The CDR3 sequence is 15 residues long. CDR3 sequence: CASSLDRGVAGELFF. CDR3 sequence (DNA): TGTGCCAGCAGCCTTGACAGGGGTGTCGCCGGGGAGCTGTTTTTT.

The V and J genes are TRBV7-8 and TRBJ2-1; no clear D gene. The V and J ends lost 5 bases and 10 bases respectively, with 9 bases between them. The CDR3 totals 11 residues. Germline loops: CDR1 SGHVS, CDR2 FQNEAQ. CDR3 DNA: TGTGCCAGCAGCAAAGGAGCGGAGCAGTTCTTC. Encoded protein: CASSKGAEQFF.

On this clone itself: At one of its ends the junction is not consistent with the germline gene, which may arise from a read error. The chain uses TRBV29-1 and TRBJ1-2; tentatively, D is TRBD1 (6 bases). Germline V gives CDR1 SQVTM, CDR2 ANQGSEA. This CDR3 is 11 amino acids long. CDR3 sequence: CSGQDSYGHTF. DNA of the CDR3: TGCAGCGGACAGGATTCATATGGCCACACCTTC. Looking up the rest from reference TRBV29-1 and TRBJ1-2 gives the full variable domain: SAVISQKPSRDICQRGTSLTIQCQVDSQVTMMFWYRQQPGQSLTLIATANQGSEATYESGFVIDKFPISRPNLTFSTLTVSNMSPEDSSIYLCSGQDSYGHTFGSGTRLTVV.